This T cell receptor (beta chain) was captured in a study of blood T cell repertoires in COVID-19. Across the whole study: The United States, Italy and Spain supplied acute and convalescent COVID-19 samples. Sources were T cells, B-cell-depleted T cells, or PBMCs; the material itself was cDNA or gDNA.

This CDR3 has 15 amino acids. Germline V gene sequence: CDR1 LGHDT, CDR2 YNNKEL (reference sequence). The junction had 11 bases not matched to a gene; V was cut back by 5 bases and J by 8 bases. Methods used by the authors: Estimated nucleated cell counts came from reference gene primer amplification. Only in-frame clones appear in the TCRdb table, and some are missing; sequencing was by immunoSEQ multiplex PCR. V and J calls and clone size come straight from that table; D and trimming were deduced from the DNA. The data hold 250,000 to 300,000 clones, with 80% to 90% observed a single time. The receptor was isolated from a woman in her 70s with acute or convalescent COVID-19. Sequencing input: peripheral blood. The J gene is TRBJ2-4, the V gene TRBV3-1 (or the pseudogene TRBV3-2); TRBD1 agrees at 8 bases. The CDR3 DNA is TGTGCCAGCAGCTTAACAGGGGGAGACTTAGACATTCAGTACTTC. Translating gives CASSLTGGDLDIQYF.